The rows below give T cell receptor beta chains drawn from one sample of a study of cytomegalovirus exposure and HLA in healthy donors. Here immunoSEQ multiplex PCR was the method, and the copy in TCRdb shows in-frame clones only, minus some. The specimen's table records 95,000 to 110,000 clones. Sequenced sample: PBMCs. Receptors were obtained from a middle-aged man in good health and CMV-seronegative. CDR3s include the opening cysteine and the closing phenylalanine or tryptophan. Fields, in order: D gene, J gene, V gene, CDR3 DNA, CDR3 protein. The D gene is left open where the match is weak.

- | TRBJ1-1 | TRBV7-9 | TGTGCCAGCAGCATAGCTATAGGGGACACTGAAGCTTTCTTT | CASSIAIGDTEAFF
TRBD1 | TRBJ2-2 | TRBV6-4 | TGTGCCAGCAGTGACGGACAGGGAAGTGGCGGGGAGCTGTTTTTT | CASSDGQGSGGELFF
- | TRBJ2-2 | TRBV9 | TGTGCCAGCAGCGCAACCCTAGGGGGTCACGGGGAGCTGTTTTTT | CASSATLGGHGELFF
TRBD1 | TRBJ1-4 | TRBV6-6 | TGTGCCAGCAGCAGGGACAGGGCGAATGAAAAACTGTTTTTT | CASSRDRANEKLFF
TRBD1 | TRBJ1-5 | TRBV18 | TGTGCCAGCTCACCTACCTCCGGGACAGGACGTAGCAATCAGCCCCAGCATTTT | CASSPTSGTGRSNQPQHF
- | TRBJ2-5 | TRBV14 | TGTGCCAGCAGCCAGCATTTAGGTCTAGATCGAGAGACCCAGTACTTC | CASSQHLGLDRETQYF
- | TRBJ2-3 | TRBV5-8 | TGTGCCAGCAGCTTGGTCCTAACCTCGGGAGGCACAGATACGCAGTATTTT | CASSLVLTSGGTDTQYF
- | TRBJ1-4 | TRBV18 | TGTGCCAGCTCACCACCGGGGCAGGAGGGTGAAAAACTGTTTTTT | CASSPPGQEGEKLFF
- | TRBJ1-1 | TRBV6-5 | TGTGCCAGCACCGGACAAGGCTCGAGAGCTTTCTTT | CASTGQGSRAFF
- | TRBJ1-2 | TRBV29-1 | TGCAGCGTCGACCAGGAGACTAAGGGCTATGGCTACACCTTC | CSVDQETKGYGYTF
- | TRBJ1-1 | TRBV6-5 | TGTGCCAGCAGTTACTCGTGGGGACTAAACACTGAAGCTTTCTTT | CASSYSWGLNTEAFF
TRBD1 | TRBJ1-6 | TRBV4-3 | TGCGCCAGCAGCAACTCGGGACAGGGCTTCTATAATTCACCCCTCCACTTT | CASSNSGQGFYNSPLHF